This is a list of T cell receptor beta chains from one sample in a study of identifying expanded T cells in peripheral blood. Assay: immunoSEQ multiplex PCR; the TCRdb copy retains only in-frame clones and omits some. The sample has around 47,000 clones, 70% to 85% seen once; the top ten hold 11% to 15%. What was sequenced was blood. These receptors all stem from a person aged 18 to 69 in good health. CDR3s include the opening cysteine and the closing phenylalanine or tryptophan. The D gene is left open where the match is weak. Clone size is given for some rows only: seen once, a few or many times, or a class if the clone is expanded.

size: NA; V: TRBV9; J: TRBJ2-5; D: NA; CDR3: CASSVAESSRETQYF; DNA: TGTGCCAGCAGCGTAGCTGAGTCATCAAGGGAGACCCAGTACTTC
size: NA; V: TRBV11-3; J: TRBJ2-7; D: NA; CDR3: CASSPLGPVAYEQYF; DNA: TGTGCCAGCAGCCCATTGGGGCCGGTAGCCTACGAGCAGTACTTC
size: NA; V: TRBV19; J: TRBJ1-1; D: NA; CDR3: CASSRGQGEAFF; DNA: TGTGCCAGTAGTCGGGGACAAGGCGAAGCTTTCTTT
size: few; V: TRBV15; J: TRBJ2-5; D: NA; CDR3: CATSREFRETQYF; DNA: TGTGCCACCAGCAGAGAGTTTAGAGAGACCCAGTACTTC
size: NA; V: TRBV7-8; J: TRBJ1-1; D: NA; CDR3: CASSLGIGGNTEAFF; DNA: TGTGCCAGCAGCTTAGGCATTGGGGGAAACACTGAAGCTTTCTTT
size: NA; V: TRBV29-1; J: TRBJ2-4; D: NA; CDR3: CSVAGPMTKNIQYF; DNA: TGCAGCGTTGCAGGGCCTATGACCAAAAACATTCAGTACTTC
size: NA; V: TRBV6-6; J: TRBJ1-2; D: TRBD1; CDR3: CASTIGGQGGIGYTF; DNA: TGTGCCAGCACCATTGGGGGGCAGGGGGGTATTGGCTACACCTTC
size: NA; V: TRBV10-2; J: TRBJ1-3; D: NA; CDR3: CASSEPQGLLGNTIYF; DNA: TGCGCCAGCAGTGAACCACAGGGTTTACTAGGAAACACCATATATTTT
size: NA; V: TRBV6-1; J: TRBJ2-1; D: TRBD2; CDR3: CASSVASSGRAGNEQFF; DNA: TGTGCCAGCAGTGTAGCCTCTAGCGGGAGGGCCGGCAATGAGCAGTTCTTC
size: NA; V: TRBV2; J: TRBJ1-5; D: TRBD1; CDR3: CASSGVGGGAQPQHF; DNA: TGTGCCAGCAGTGGGGTAGGAGGGGGCGCGCAGCCCCAGCATTTT
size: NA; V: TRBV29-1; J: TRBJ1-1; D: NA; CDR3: CSGLQENTEAFF; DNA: TGCAGCGGTCTTCAGGAGAACACTGAAGCTTTCTTT
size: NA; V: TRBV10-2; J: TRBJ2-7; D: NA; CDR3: CASSPLTYEQYF; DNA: TGCGCCAGCAGCCCTCTAACCTACGAGCAGTACTTC
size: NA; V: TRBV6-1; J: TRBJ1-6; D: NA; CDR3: CASSEASSTNSPLHF; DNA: TGTGCCAGCAGTGAAGCGAGCAGTACCAATTCACCCCTCCACTTT
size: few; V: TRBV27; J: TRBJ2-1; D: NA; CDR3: CASTFLDPLYNEQFF; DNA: TGTGCCAGCACTTTCCTCGACCCCCTCTACAATGAGCAGTTCTTC
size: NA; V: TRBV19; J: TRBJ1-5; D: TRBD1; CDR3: CASTPGQGVQPQHF; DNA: TGTGCCAGTACCCCGGGACAGGGAGTTCAGCCCCAGCATTTT